The 6 T cell receptor beta chains below were found in one sample sequenced in a study of regulatory T cells in long-lasting Graves disease. Indicated time point: newly diagnosed GD, antithyroid drugs for less than 3 months. RNA from PBMCs was the source of the TCR library. Investigators prepared the TCR beta libraries by applying iRepertoire HTBI primers and Arm-PCR of CDR3 regions. TCRdb reanalysed the multiplex PCR reads using MiXCR and keeps one entry per CDR3 protein. The repertoire holds around 460,000 distinct CDR3 sequences, with about 15% as singletons. This sample also belongs to another study, concerning T cells in Graves' hyperthyroidism and ophthalmopathy.

The sequences come from peripheral blood mononuclear cells (PBMCs), collected at new diagnosis, from a patient treated with antithyroid drugs. The receptors stem from a woman in her 50s with Graves disease.

V and J are TRBV27 and TRBJ2-7; possibly TRBD2 for D (5 bases). V gave up 4 bases and J gave up 5 bases, with 12 bases separating them. CDR1 and CDR2 (germline): MNHEY, SMNVEV (reference sequence). The CDR3 is 13 residues long. Written as DNA, the CDR3 is TGTGCCAGCAGTTGGATGGGCGGGCACGAGCAGTACTTC. Translation gives CASSWMGGHEQYF.

This clonotype has more than one count but fewer than ten. The rearrangement joins TRBV2 to TRBJ2-3; D is possibly TRBD2 (7 bases). The germline gives CDR1 SNHLY, CDR2 FYNNEI. Trimming cost V 4 bases and J 3 bases, with 20 bases left between them. This CDR3 contains 17 residues. DNA for the CDR3: TGTGCCAGCAGTGGGGGGGGACGCAGGGGTGGGACAGATACGCAGTATTTT. Its protein product is CASSGGGRRGGTDTQYF.

V and J are TRBV18 and TRBJ2-7, with D tentatively TRBD1 or TRBD2 (5 bases each). The ends were cut back, 0 bases at V and 1 base at J, with 22 bases in the middle. This CDR3 spans 19 amino acids. Germline CDR1 KGHSH, CDR2 LQKENI. The CDR3 region is CASSPPVPIRDLKSYEQYF. In nucleotides, the CDR3 is TGTGCCAGCTCACCACCGGTACCTATCCGGGACCTAAAATCCTACGAGCAGTACTTC.

This clonotype was counted at least ten times. The V and J genes are TRBV27 and TRBJ2-6; perhaps TRBD1 as D (6 bases). The CDR3 runs to 16 residues. In germline, CDR1 is MNHEY, CDR2 SMNVEV (reference sequence). The V and J ends lost 7 bases and 1 base respectively, with 14 bases between them. CDR3 in amino acids: CASKVIQGSGANVLTF. CDR3 DNA sequence: TGTGCCAGCAAGGTAATACAGGGATCTGGGGCCAACGTCCTGACTTTC.

The rearrangement uses TRBV6-1 and TRBJ1-4; no clear D. The CDR3 length is 17 residues. Trimming shortened V by 2 bases and J by 7 bases, and 20 bases separated the two germline ends. The germline CDR1 and CDR2 sequences are MNHNS and SASEGT. The CDR3 loop reads CASSEYFGRRLSEKLFF. CDR3 sequence (DNA): TGTGCCAGCAGTGAATATTTTGGGAGAAGGCTCAGTGAAAAACTGTTTTTT.

V gene TRBV6-2 or TRBV6-3 combines with J gene TRBJ1-1; TRBD1 matches at 8 bases. Germline V gene lookup returns CDR1 MNHEY and CDR2 SVGEGT. J lost 5 bases, V lost 8 bases, and 4 bases had no gene match. The CDR3 contains 12 residues. CDR3 protein: CASVTGGTEAFF. In DNA, the CDR3 is TGTGCCAGCGTTACAGGGGGGACTGAAGCTTTCTTT.